What follows are 10 T cell receptor beta chains derived from one specimen sequenced in a study of T cell responses to AZD1222 COVID-19 vaccine. Clones were read by immunoSEQ multiplex PCR, and TCRdb kept only the in-frame ones, dropping some. The sample lists some 99,000 clones, 88% occurring once. Sample: peripheral blood, taken on day 0 of MenACWY control vaccination. These TCRs come from an adult in good health.

V gene TRBV19 combines with J gene TRBJ1-5; D possibly corresponds to TRBD1 (5 bases). The CDR3 is 14 residues long. V dropped 9 bases and J dropped 3 bases, with 15 bases sitting between them. Germline V lookup: CDR1 LNHDA, CDR2 SQIVND (reference sequence). The CDR3 loop is CASRTPPPNQPQHF. The CDR3 region has the DNA TGTGCCAGCAGGACACCACCTCCCAATCAGCCCCAGCATTTT.

The rearrangement uses TRBV5-1 and TRBJ2-7; D gene uncertain. Germline V gene lookup returns CDR1 SGHRS and CDR2 YFSETQ. The CDR3 totals 14 residues. The V gene lost 5 bases and the J gene lost 0 bases, with 12 bases spanning the gap. This CDR3 reads CASRGGPSSYEQYF. As DNA, the CDR3 is TGCGCCAGCAGGGGTGGCCCCAGCTCCTACGAGCAGTACTTC.

The gene calls are TRBV30 and TRBJ2-7; tentative D call: TRBD2 (6 bases). The length of the CDR3 is 12 residues. Trimming took 1 base from V and 2 from J, leaving 6 bases between them. Per the germline V gene, CDR1 is GTSNPN and CDR2 is SVGIG (reference sequence). The chain's CDR3 is CAWSGGAYEQYF. The CDR3 region has the DNA TGTGCCTGGAGTGGGGGGGCCTACGAGCAGTACTTC.

The chain uses TRBV11-3 and TRBJ2-7, with TRBD2 as a possible D gene (6 bases). Per germline, CDR1 SGHNT and CDR2 YENEEA. This CDR3 comprises 14 residues. Trimming took 5 bases from V and 3 from J, leaving 14 bases between them. The DNA for the CDR3 is TGTGCCAGCAGCCCTCAGGGAGGTCTCTACGAGCAGTACTTC. It codes for CASSPQGGLYEQYF.

The CDR3 DNA reads as TGTGCCAGCAGACCGGGGGCGATCAATGAGCAGTTCTTC. Translation gives CASRPGAINEQFF. The rearrangement uses TRBV6-5 and TRBJ2-1; D is tentatively TRBD1 or TRBD2 (6 bases each). CDR1 is MNHEY, CDR2 SVGAGI, per germline. Trimming removed 6 bases at V and 6 bases at J, with 12 bases between. This CDR3 spans 13 amino acids.

The DNA of the CDR3 is TGTGCCAGCAGTGACTCACGGACAACGGAGCAGTTCTTC. As protein: CASSDSRTTEQFF. The genes are TRBV6-4 and TRBJ2-1; weak D call: TRBD1 (5 bases). V shed 0 bases and J shed 10 bases, with 10 bases lying between them. Germline-derived CDR1 and CDR2 are MRHNA and SNTAGT. The CDR3 has 13 residues.

The V and J genes are TRBV11-2 and TRBJ2-3; 8 positions match TRBD2. CDR3 size: 15 residues. With V trimmed by 4 bases and J by 2 bases, 5 bases remained unmatched. Germline V gene lookup returns CDR1 SGHAT and CDR2 FQNNGV. CDR3 protein: CASSYSGKNTDTQYF. The DNA of the CDR3 is TGTGCCAGCAGCTATAGCGGGAAAAACACAGATACGCAGTATTTT.

CDR3 nucleotides: TGTGCCAGCAGCTTAGAAGGCCCTTTGGGCCGCGAGCAGTACTTC. It yields the protein CASSLEGPLGREQYF. V and J are TRBV7-2 and TRBJ2-7, with D unresolved. The length of the CDR3 is 15 residues. The germline V gene has CDR1 SGHTA and CDR2 FQGNSA. With 1 base removed from V and 6 bases from J, the gap between germline ends came to 16 bases.

The rearrangement links TRBV12-5 to TRBJ2-5; tentatively, D is TRBD1 or TRBD2 (5 bases each). The CDR3 runs 15 residues. The V and J ends lost 6 bases and 4 bases respectively, with 18 bases between them. Germline loops: CDR1 LGHNT, CDR2 FRNRAP. The CDR3 DNA follows: TGTGCTAGTGGCCCTCCGGGGCCGGTAGGAGAGACCCAGTACTTC. It is translated as CASGPPGPVGETQYF.

V is TRBV4-2 and J is TRBJ1-4, with TRBD1 matching 8 bases. Germline values: CDR1 LGHNA, CDR2 YNFKEQ. This CDR3 has 16 amino acids. V was clipped by 5 bases and J by 5 bases; unmatched bases: 10. Here the CDR3 DNA reads TGTGCCAGCAGCTTAGCGAGGACAGGGAGGAATGAAAAACTGTTTTTT. Amino acids: CASSLARTGRNEKLFF.